The present entry profiles one TCR beta chain with its context. This record belongs to a study of monozygotic twins with inflammatory bowel disease. CDR3 length: 15 amino acids. Germline lookup yields CDR1 MDHEN and CDR2 SYDVKM. With the 5' RACE reads reprocessed, TCRdb shows one record per CDR3 protein and no DNA. Recorded for this sample: approximately 160,000 distinct CDR3 sequences. The sequencing input was blood. The chain employs TRBV28 and TRBJ2-7. The receptor's source is a human donor with ulcerative colitis or Crohn's disease, or a healthy co-twin of an affected twin (not recorded which). The CDR3 here is CASSLTTSEDYEQYF. The complete variable domain, with remaining parts taken from reference TRBV28 and TRBJ2-7, reads DVKVTQSSRYLVKRTGEKVFLECVQDMDHENMFWYRQDPGLGLRLIYFSYDVKMKEKGDIPEGYSVSREKKERFSLILESASTNQTSMYLCASSLTTSEDYEQYFGPGTRLTVT.